These 17 T cell receptor beta chains were all obtained from the same sample, sequenced in a study of identical twins. TCRdb passed the 5' RACE reads through MiXCR, listing each CDR3 protein once. The sample consists of 600,000 to 850,000 distinct CDR3 sequences, about 18% of them appearing once. The same data also went into a second study, on T cells expressing NK-cell markers.

The specimen sequenced was PBMCs. The source is a woman aged 18-29 years in good health.

This clonotype was seen a handful of times. The chain is built from TRBV20-1 and TRBJ1-2, with D perhaps TRBD1 (6 bases). CDR1 and CDR2 (germline): DFQATT, SNEGSKA (reference sequence). This CDR3 is 14 amino acids long. Between the trimmed V and J ends, which lost 3 bases and 4 bases, there was a span of 15 bases. CDR3 DNA sequence: TGCAGTGCTAGGGAGAGAGGGGGTAGCTATGGCTACACCTTC. It codes for CSARERGGSYGYTF.

This clonotype was observed a handful of times. The chain recombines TRBV9 with TRBJ2-3, with 8 nucleotides matching TRBD2. The V gene's germline CDR1 is SGDLS and CDR2 YYNGEE. The junction had 12 bases not matched to a gene; V was cut back by 1 base and J by 5 bases. The CDR3 is 17 residues long. This chain's CDR3 is CASSVYGAGEYGDTQYF. The CDR3 DNA reads as TGTGCCAGCAGCGTATATGGAGCGGGAGAATACGGAGATACGCAGTATTTT.

The chain recombines TRBV11-3 with TRBJ2-7, with D perhaps TRBD1 (5 bases). The V end lost 3 bases, the J end lost 5 bases, and 14 bases lay between the germline ends. This CDR3 is built from 14 residues. Germline CDR1 and CDR2: SGHNT and YENEEA. The CDR3 DNA reads TGTGCCAGCAGCTTGACAGAGTTGGCCCACGAGCAGTACTTC. Encoded protein: CASSLTELAHEQYF.

This clonotype was observed a few times. The rearrangement uses TRBV20-1 and TRBJ1-1; D remains unclear. The CDR3 length is 12 residues. The V gene's germline CDR1 is DFQATT and CDR2 SNEGSKA (reference sequence). V lost 5 bases and J 3 bases, leaving 10 bases between the germline ends. The CDR3, as DNA: TGCAGTGCTGCGCCTCGATACACTGAAGCTTTCTTT. Protein sequence: CSAAPRYTEAFF.

The chain uses TRBV3-1 and TRBJ1-2; TRBD1 agrees at 8 bases. The junction had 7 bases not matched to a gene; V was cut back by 3 bases and J by 7 bases. Germline V gives CDR1 LGHDT, CDR2 YNNKEL (reference sequence). The CDR3 is 14 amino acids. The CDR3 nucleotides are TGTGCCAGCAGCCAGTCGGACAGGGATGGTGGCTACACCTTC. The encoded protein is CASSQSDRDGGYTF.

There are many counts of this clonotype. Mismatch with germline at one junction end may stem from a read error. The chain links TRBV12-3 or TRBV12-4 to TRBJ1-1; perhaps TRBD1 as D (6 bases). The CDR3 extends over 14 amino acids. In DNA, the CDR3 is TGCGCCAGCAGCTTCGGCAGGGGGAACACTGAAGCTTTCTTT. This codes for CASSFGRGNTEAFF.

This clonotype has ten or more counts. The CDR3 sequence is CASSTIRTRSGEQYF. In DNA form, the CDR3 reads TGTGCCAGCAGTACAATCAGGACTAGGTCGGGCGAGCAGTACTTC. The gene calls are TRBV12-3 or TRBV12-4 and TRBJ2-7, with TRBD2 matching 7 bases. The CDR3 consists of 15 residues. Losses at the gene ends were 5 bases for V and 6 bases for J; bases not matched to a gene: 13.

This clonotype showed up just a few times. CDR3 in DNA: TGCAGTGCTAGAGACGTGGCGGGAGTAAGCACAGATACGCAGTATTTT. This encodes CSARDVAGVSTDTQYF. The chain joins TRBV20-1 to TRBJ2-3, with 7 positions matching TRBD2. CDR3 size: 16 residues. The V gene end was trimmed by 0 bases and the J gene end by 0 bases; junction bases not matched to a gene: 6. CDR1 is DFQATT, CDR2 SNEGSKA, per germline (reference sequence).

The chain combines TRBV12-3 or TRBV12-4 with TRBJ1-6, with 8 nucleotides matching TRBD1. V lost 7 bases to trimming and J lost 10 bases; unmatched junction nucleotides: 12. This CDR3 region has 15 residues. This CDR3 reads CASNRQGARGSPLHF. CDR3 DNA: TGTGCCAGCAACCGCCAGGGGGCGAGAGGGTCACCCCTCCACTTT.

This clonotype was recorded a few times. The chain carries TRBV7-3 and TRBJ2-3; D remains ambiguous. The V gene's germline CDR1 is SGHTA and CDR2 FQGTGA. This CDR3 has 13 residues. Trimming stripped 1 base from V and 2 bases from J, with 4 bases between. Written as DNA, the CDR3 is TGTGCCAGCAGCTTAATTACCACAGATACGCAGTATTTT. Protein: CASSLITTDTQYF.

The chain carries TRBV10-2 and TRBJ2-2; D not certain. The CDR3 extends over 13 amino acids. Germline loops: CDR1 WSHSY, CDR2 SAAADI. V was shortened by 2 bases and J by 5 bases, with 6 bases between the two germline ends. CDR3 loop: CASSELRTGELFF. Written as DNA, the CDR3 is TGCGCCAGCAGTGAGCTTAGGACCGGGGAGCTGTTTTTT.

This clonotype was seen a few times. CDR3 nucleotide sequence: TGTGCCAGCAGGGTAATTGGCGCAGGGGGCTACGAGCAGTACTTC. Translated, it gives CASRVIGAGGYEQYF. This chain uses TRBV25-1 with TRBJ2-7; 7 bases fit TRBD1. From germline, CDR1 is MGHDK and CDR2 SYGVNS. This CDR3 comprises 15 residues. The junction had 11 bases not matched to a gene; V was cut back by 6 bases and J by 3 bases.

V gene TRBV15 combines with J gene TRBJ1-1; a weak D match, TRBD1 (5 bases). The germline V gene has CDR1 LNHNV and CDR2 YYDKDF (reference sequence). Trimming shortened V by 5 bases and J by 4 bases, and 8 bases separated the two germline ends. The CDR3 spans 12 residues. The CDR3 DNA reads as TGTGCCACCAGCCAGGGTAGCACTGAAGCTTTCTTT. This gives the protein CATSQGSTEAFF.

The V gene is TRBV9, the J gene TRBJ2-3; 9 nucleotides agree with TRBD2. Germline loops: CDR1 SGDLS, CDR2 YYNGEE. The V gene end was trimmed by 0 bases and the J gene end by 5 bases; junction bases not matched to a gene: 13. This CDR3 is 18 amino acids long. The CDR3 nucleotides are TGTGCCAGCAGCGTAGCCGGCGGGGGGGCGGGAGGAGGAGATACGCAGTATTTT. The encoded protein is CASSVAGGGAGGGDTQYF.

The V and J genes are TRBV29-1 and TRBJ2-1; no clear D. Germline V gene lookup returns CDR1 SQVTM and CDR2 ANQGSEA. This CDR3 has 12 amino acids. The V gene lost 5 bases and the J gene lost 5 bases, with 10 bases spanning the gap. This CDR3 reads CSVFTIDNEQFF. CDR3 nucleotide sequence: TGCAGCGTTTTCACTATTGACAATGAGCAGTTCTTC.

J is TRBJ2-1 and V is TRBV18, with 11 bases fitting TRBD2. CDR1 is KGHSH, CDR2 LQKENI, per germline. With V trimmed by 6 bases and J by 9 bases, 10 bases remained unmatched. CDR3 length: 15 residues. CDR3: CASSLGTSGHGEQFF. The DNA for the CDR3 is TGTGCCAGCTCTCTCGGGACTAGCGGACATGGTGAGCAGTTCTTC. Together with reference TRBV18 and TRBJ2-1, the CDR3 gives the full variable domain: NAGVMQNPRHLVRRRGQEARLRCSPMKGHSHVYWYRQLPEEGLKFMVYLQKENIIDESGMPKERFSAEFPKEGPSILRIQQVVRGDSAAYFCASSLGTSGHGEQFFGPGTRLTVL.

This clonotype appeared a few times. The chain recombines TRBV11-2 with TRBJ2-1; TRBD2 matches at 13 bases. V trimming: 2 bases; J trimming: 2 bases; junction bases outside the gene matches: 6. The CDR3 consists of 18 residues. Germline CDR1 and CDR2: SGHAT and FQNNGV. CDR3 amino acids: CASSLRLAGGQPYNEQFF. The CDR3 nucleotides are TGTGCCAGCAGCTTAAGACTAGCGGGGGGACAACCCTACAATGAGCAGTTCTTC.